The 25 T cell receptor beta chains reported below all come from one sample, sequenced in a study of T cell responses to AZD1222 COVID-19 vaccine. TCRdb's table, derived via immunoSEQ multiplex PCR, lists solely in-frame clones and lacks some. The sample lists some 150,000 clones; about 90% were seen once. The specimen was peripheral blood, collected 28 days after the second AZD1222 dose. Receptors originate from an adult who received the AZD1222 COVID-19 vaccine.

The genes are TRBV4-2 and TRBJ2-1; D not resolved. Germline V gives CDR1 LGHNA, CDR2 YNFKEQ. This CDR3 has 12 amino acids. V was trimmed by 1 base and J by 6 bases, leaving 4 bases between them. The CDR3 loop reads CASSQGVNEQFF. The CDR3 nucleotides are TGTGCCAGCAGCCAAGGGGTCAATGAGCAGTTCTTC.

The chain joins TRBV28 to TRBJ1-4; tentative D call: TRBD1 (6 bases). The germline V and J ends were trimmed by 6 bases and 3 bases, with 14 bases remaining between them. This CDR3 is built from 15 residues. Looked up from germline, CDR1 is MDHEN and CDR2 is SYDVKM. The CDR3 coding sequence is TGTGCCAGCAGCTCCGGGGGGGCGGCTAATGAAAAACTGTTTTTT. Its translation is CASSSGGAANEKLFF.

The chain uses TRBV28 and TRBJ2-5, with 7 bases lining up with TRBD1. The germline V gene encodes CDR1 MDHEN and CDR2 SYDVKM. The CDR3 has 16 amino acids. Losses at the gene ends were 7 bases for V and 5 bases for J; bases not matched to a gene: 16. DNA of the CDR3: TGTGCCAGCAAACAATCCGGGACAGTCGGGGTGGAGACCCAGTACTTC. This codes for CASKQSGTVGVETQYF.

V is TRBV9 and J is TRBJ2-5; TRBD1 might be the D (6 bases). The V gene lost 4 bases and the J gene lost 1 base, with 14 bases spanning the gap. Germline V CDR1 and CDR2: SGDLS, YYNGEE. CDR3 size: 15 residues. CDR3 sequence reads: CASSPQGSGQETQYF. The DNA for the CDR3 is TGTGCCAGCAGCCCCCAGGGGTCAGGCCAAGAGACCCAGTACTTC.

The chain combines TRBV4-2 with TRBJ1-1; D ambiguous. The CDR3 covers 15 residues. Trimming shortened V by 1 base and J by 4 bases, and 13 bases separated the two germline ends. Germline CDR1 and CDR2: LGHNA and YNFKEQ. DNA of the CDR3: TGTGCCAGCAGCCAAGTCTCCCTGGGTGTCACTGAAGCTTTCTTT. It specifies CASSQVSLGVTEAFF.

V gene TRBV4-2 combines with J gene TRBJ2-7; tentatively, D is TRBD2 (6 bases). Trimming cost V 4 bases and J 4 bases, with 11 bases left between them. CDR3 length equals 13 residues. The germline V gene has CDR1 LGHNA and CDR2 YNFKEQ. The CDR3: CASSRPGRYEQYF. CDR3 bases: TGTGCCAGCAGCCGCCCCGGGAGATACGAGCAGTACTTC.

The chain has TRBV7-6 and TRBJ1-5, with D hard to call. The CDR3 contains 16 residues. The germline V gene encodes CDR1 SGHVS and CDR2 FNYEAQ. Deletions cut 1 base from V and 1 base from J, with 11 bases between. The CDR3 DNA reads TGTGCCAGCAGCTTAGGGGTAGGGATAAGCAATCAGCCCCAGCATTTT. Amino acid sequence: CASSLGVGISNQPQHF.

The gene calls are TRBV2 and TRBJ2-3; tentative D call: TRBD2 (7 bases). Germline values: CDR1 SNHLY, CDR2 FYNNEI. There are 17 residues in the CDR3. Trimming took 4 bases from V and 0 from J, leaving 17 bases between them. The CDR3 sequence: CASSALGGGPSTDTQYF. Written as DNA, the CDR3 is TGTGCCAGCAGTGCCCTAGGGGGGGGACCAAGCACAGATACGCAGTATTTT.

This chain connects TRBV24-1 to TRBJ1-2; D is undetermined. V was pared by 0 bases and J by 8 bases, with 6 bases between. Germline V gene lookup returns CDR1 KGHDR and CDR2 SFDVKD. The CDR3 runs 12 residues. CDR3 in amino acids: CATSDLLFGYTF. The CDR3, as DNA: TGTGCCACCAGTGATTTGCTTTTCGGCTACACCTTC.

The count of this clone is one. This chain connects TRBV7-8 to TRBJ1-1; D not resolved. Trimming took 1 base from V and 3 from J, leaving 6 bases between them. Germline V gives CDR1 SGHVS, CDR2 FQNEAQ. The CDR3 runs 13 residues. CDR3 in amino acids: CASSLGSDTEAFF. Here the CDR3 DNA reads TGTGCCAGCAGCTTAGGTTCCGACACTGAAGCTTTCTTT.

The chain combines TRBV19 with TRBJ1-4; D ambiguous. This CDR3 has 14 residues. Germline assignment: CDR1 LNHDA and CDR2 SQIVND (reference sequence). V was pared by 7 bases and J by 3 bases, with 12 bases between. The CDR3, as DNA: TGTGCCAGTAATCGACGGTTGCCTAATGAAAAACTGTTTTTT. This sequence encodes CASNRRLPNEKLFF. The complete variable domain, with remaining parts taken from reference TRBV19 and TRBJ1-4, reads DGGITQSPKYLFRKEGQNVTLSCEQNLNHDAMYWYRQDPGQGLRLIYYSQIVNDFQKGDIAEGYSVSREKKESFPLTVTSAQKNPTAFYLCASNRRLPNEKLFFGSGTQLSVL.

V gene TRBV30 combines with J gene TRBJ2-7, with D possibly TRBD1 on 6 matching bases. The V and J ends lost 3 bases and 3 bases respectively, with 12 bases between them. The V gene's germline CDR1 is GTSNPN and CDR2 SVGIG (reference sequence). The CDR3 is 13 residues long. CDR3 bases: TGTGCCTGGAGGATTACAGGGAACTACGAGCAGTACTTC. It translates to CAWRITGNYEQYF.

The genes are TRBV27 and TRBJ2-1; 11 bases match TRBD2. Germline assignment: CDR1 MNHEY and CDR2 SMNVEV (reference sequence). CDR3 length: 16 residues. The ends lost 5 bases at V and 7 bases at J; junction bases unmatched: 10. The CDR3: CASSPILAGGRNEQFF. The CDR3 DNA sequence: TGTGCCAGCAGTCCCATCCTAGCGGGAGGACGGAATGAGCAGTTCTTC.

Notes on this clone: The same CDR3 also results from other DNA sequences found in this sample. The chain uses TRBV28 and TRBJ2-1; D gene uncertain. Germline V gene sequence: CDR1 MDHEN, CDR2 SYDVKM. This CDR3 spans 11 amino acids. Trimming shortened V by 3 bases and J by 8 bases, and 5 bases separated the two germline ends. The CDR3 region is CASSFLDEQFF. In DNA form, the CDR3 reads TGTGCCAGCAGTTTTCTTGATGAGCAGTTCTTC.

This sequence joins TRBV12-5 and TRBJ2-2; no reliable D call. CDR1 is LGHNT and CDR2 is FRNRAP in the germline V gene. Trimming cost V 2 bases and J 2 bases, with 6 bases left between them. The CDR3 length is 14 residues. The CDR3 sequence is CASGLLPNTGELFF. As DNA, the CDR3 is TGTGCTAGTGGTTTGCTCCCCAACACCGGGGAGCTGTTTTTT.

V and J are TRBV27 and TRBJ2-7; perhaps D is TRBD1 or TRBD2 (5 bases each). CDR3 length: 15 amino acids. V dropped 0 bases and J dropped 7 bases, with 16 bases sitting between them. Germline V lookup: CDR1 MNHEY, CDR2 SMNVEV (reference sequence). CDR3 nucleotide sequence: TGTGCCAGCAGTTTATCGGGGGTCGGATCGGGGGAGCAGTACTTC. Its translation: CASSLSGVGSGEQYF.

To note about this clone: A junction boundary mismatches the germline segment, possibly from a read error. CDR3 coding DNA: TGTGCCAGCAGCCCTCTCCCCGGGACCCTTTTTTTC. It specifies CASSPLPGTLFF. This chain joins TRBV12-3 or TRBV12-4 and TRBJ2-7, with D tentatively TRBD1 or TRBD2 (5 bases each). The CDR3 is 12 amino acids.

This clone appeared a single time. This CDR3 reads CASSLYGMRTDTQYF. The CDR3 DNA sequence: TGTGCCAGCAGCTTATATGGGATGCGCACAGATACGCAGTATTTT. The chain uses TRBV7-3 and TRBJ2-3; no clear D gene. Germline V CDR1 and CDR2: SGHTA, FQGTGA. Trimming stripped 2 bases from V and 1 base from J, with 10 bases between. The CDR3 is made up of 15 amino acids.

The chain is built from TRBV7-8 and TRBJ2-7; D ambiguous. CDR3 length: 14 amino acids. In germline, CDR1 is SGHVS, CDR2 FQNEAQ. Trimming removed 4 bases from V and 4 bases from J, with 14 bases in between. The CDR3 DNA reads as TGTGCCAGCAGCTCGTCAGGTGTCGGGTACGAGCAGTACTTC. Residues: CASSSSGVGYEQYF. The complete variable domain, with remaining parts taken from reference TRBV7-8 and TRBJ2-7, reads GAGVSQSPRYKVAKRGQDVALRCDPISGHVSLFWYQQALGQGPEFLTYFQNEAQLDKSGLPSDRFFAERPEGSVSTLKIQRTQQEDSAVYLCASSSSGVGYEQYFGPGTRLTVT.

The chain combines TRBV7-2 with TRBJ2-4, with 7 positions matching TRBD1. Losses at the gene ends were 0 bases for V and 7 bases for J; bases not matched to a gene: 6. The CDR3 spans 15 residues. CDR1 is SGHTA and CDR2 is FQGNSA in the germline V gene. DNA for the CDR3: TGTGCCAGCAGCTTAGCCTCCGGGACAGCTAACATTCAGTACTTC. Protein sequence: CASSLASGTANIQYF.

The chain combines TRBV28 with TRBJ1-6, with D tentatively TRBD1 (5 bases). CDR3 length: 14 residues. Deletions cut 5 bases from V and 9 bases from J, with 14 bases between. From germline, CDR1 is MDHEN and CDR2 SYDVKM. This CDR3 is CASSPAGGVSPLHF. The CDR3 region has the DNA TGTGCCAGCAGTCCAGCAGGAGGGGTTTCACCCCTCCACTTT.

The chain combines TRBV7-2 with TRBJ2-3; TRBD2 agrees at 12 bases. This CDR3 has 17 residues. Germline CDR1 SGHTA, CDR2 FQGNSA. Trimming removed 0 bases from V and 4 bases from J; junction bases left unmatched: 5. DNA of the CDR3: TGTGCCAGCAGCTTAGCGTTGGGACTAGCGGGCGCAGATACGCAGTATTTT. Its translation is CASSLALGLAGADTQYF.

This clone was observed a single time. The chain carries TRBV4-1 and TRBJ2-7; 12 bases are a match to TRBD2. The CDR3 runs 18 residues. Per the germline V gene, CDR1 is MGHRA and CDR2 is YSYEKL. V dropped 0 bases and J dropped 5; count of bases not matched to a gene: 11. The CDR3 DNA reads TGCGCCAGCAGCCAAGAGGCTAGCGGGAGGGCAGTTTTAAACGAGCAGTACTTC. This gives the protein CASSQEASGRAVLNEQYF.

This sequence joins TRBV29-1 and TRBJ2-1, with 8 bases identical to TRBD2. V gave up 6 bases and J gave up 3 bases; unmatched junction bases: 13. The V gene's germline CDR1 is SQVTM and CDR2 ANQGSEA. The CDR3 length is 16 residues. The CDR3 region has the DNA TGCAGCGTCGATTCCTTAGCGGGAACTCTCTACAATGAGCAGTTCTTC. Residues: CSVDSLAGTLYNEQFF.

The gene calls are TRBV18 and TRBJ1-2; D is uncertain. Germline CDR1 KGHSH, CDR2 LQKENI. CDR3 length: 13 amino acids. The ends were cut back, 6 bases at V and 4 bases at J, with 12 bases in the middle. The CDR3 loop reads CASSPPSFYGYTF. For the CDR3, the DNA is TGTGCCAGCTCCCCCCCGTCTTTCTATGGCTACACCTTC.